The rows below give T cell receptor beta chains drawn from one sample of a study of blood T cell repertoires in COVID-19. Clones were sequenced by immunoSEQ multiplex PCR, and TCRdb holds only the in-frame ones, with some missing. This repertoire shows about 130,000 clones, roughly four fifths found once; its top ten account for 15% to 20%. The material sequenced was peripheral blood. These receptors originate from a man aged 30 to 39 with COVID-19, enrolled during active disease. CDR3s include the opening cysteine and the closing phenylalanine or tryptophan. A D gene is named only where the DNA matches it firmly. Expanded clones are given a class, and other clones once, few, many or no size at all.

V	size	J	D	DNA	CDR3
TRBV10-3	.	TRBJ2-3	TRBD1	TGTGCCATCGGACAGGGGGCAGCAGATACGCAGTATTTT	CAIGQGAADTQYF
TRBV6-2/TRBV6-3	few	TRBJ2-5	TRBD2	TGTGCCAGCAGTTACCAACGGGGGGGCAGGGAGACCCAGTACTTC	CASSYQRGGRETQYF
TRBV29-1	.	TRBJ1-4	TRBD1	TGCAGCGTTGAAGGATGGCACAGGGGGGTTGAAAAACTGTTTTTT	CSVEGWHRGVEKLFF
TRBV6-5	.	TRBJ2-7	.	TGTGCCAGCAGTAGACCGGGACACTCCTACGAGCAGTACTTC	CASSRPGHSYEQYF
TRBV18	.	TRBJ1-4	.	TGTGCCAGCTCACCACCGGGGGGGGTTGGCGAAAAACTGTTTTTT	CASSPPGGVGEKLFF
TRBV2	.	TRBJ2-3	TRBD1	TGTGCCAGCAGCCGGGACAGGGCGAAACCAGATACGCAGTATTTT	CASSRDRAKPDTQYF
TRBV3-1/TRBV3-2	.	TRBJ2-1	TRBD2	TGTGCCAGCAGCCAAGTCGGAGGGAGGGCCTACAATGAGCAGTTCTTC	CASSQVGGRAYNEQFF
TRBV30	.	TRBJ1-1	.	TGTGCCTGGAGCCGGACAGTTGAAGCTTTCTTT	CAWSRTVEAFF
TRBV5-1	.	TRBJ1-1	.	TGCGCCAGCAGCTTGTACGCCGGGGAGACTGAAGCTTTCTTT	CASSLYAGETEAFF
TRBV27	.	TRBJ2-5	.	TGTGCCAGCAGTACCTTTAGGGGTGGCGAAAGAGAGACCCAGTACTTC	CASSTFRGGERETQYF
TRBV4-1	once	TRBJ2-1	TRBD2	TGCGCCAGCAGCCCGGGGGGACTAGCGAGCTCCTACAATGAGCAGTTCTTC	CASSPGGLASSYNEQFF
TRBV2	.	TRBJ2-5	TRBD2	TGTGCCAGCAGTGATGGGGTCGTACTAGCGCAAGAGACCCAGTACTTC	CASSDGVVLAQETQYF
TRBV11-2	.	TRBJ2-7	TRBD1	TGTGCCAGCAGCTCCAGACAGGGGGCTTGGAGCGAGCAGTACTTC	CASSSRQGAWSEQYF
TRBV9	.	TRBJ2-3	TRBD2	TGTGCCAGCAGCGTAGGACTAGCGGGCTTCACAGATACGCAGTATTTT	CASSVGLAGFTDTQYF
TRBV5-1	.	TRBJ1-4	TRBD1	TGCGCCAGCAGCCCTGGGGACAGACCTGAAAAACTGTTTTTT	CASSPGDRPEKLFF
TRBV28	.	TRBJ1-2	.	TGTGCCAGCAGTTTAGTCAGGCTGGGTACTAACTATGGCTACACCTTC	CASSLVRLGTNYGYTF
TRBV5-1	.	TRBJ2-6	TRBD1	TGCGCCAGCAGCTTGGATACAGGGGCTGGGGCCAACGTCCTGACTTTC	CASSLDTGAGANVLTF
TRBV30	.	TRBJ1-2	.	TGTGCCTGGAGTGGGGGCAGGGATGGCTGCACCTTC	CAWSGGRDGCTF
TRBV7-9	few	TRBJ2-7	TRBD1	TGTGCCAGCAGCCCCCTCGAGGGACAGGGGGCCTACGAGCAGTACTTC	CASSPLEGQGAYEQYF
TRBV28	.	TRBJ2-7	.	TGTGCCAGCAGCCCCCGGGAATTTTCTCACTCCTACGAGCAGTACTTC	CASSPREFSHSYEQYF
TRBV4-1	.	TRBJ1-1	.	TGCGCCAGCAGCCAGAGCCCACTGAACACTGAAGCTTTCTTT	CASSQSPLNTEAFF
TRBV18	.	TRBJ1-4	TRBD1	TGTGCCAGCTCACCCGGGACAGGGCATGAAAAACTGTTTTTT	CASSPGTGHEKLFF
TRBV4-2	.	TRBJ2-4	TRBD2	TGTGCCAGCAGCTCACAGACTAGCGGGGGGGCGGACATTCAGTACTTC	CASSSQTSGGADIQYF
TRBV18	.	TRBJ1-5	TRBD1	TGTGCCAGCTCACTCGGGACAGATAGCAATCAGCCCCAGCATTTT	CASSLGTDSNQPQHF
TRBV6-6	.	TRBJ2-7	.	TGTGCCAGCAGCACGAGCTCCTACGAGCAGTACTTC	CASSTSSYEQYF
TRBV9	.	TRBJ2-2	TRBD2	TGTGCCAGCAGCGTAATGGGACTAGCGGGGGCAACGAACACCGGGGAGCTGTTTTTT	CASSVMGLAGATNTGELFF
TRBV2	.	TRBJ2-7	.	TGTGCCAGCAGTTCTCCTCCAGGGATTTCCTACGAGCAGTACTTC	CASSSPPGISYEQYF
TRBV6-5	.	TRBJ2-2	TRBD1	TGTGCCAGCAGTTATGGACAGGGCCTGGGGGAGCTGTTTTTT	CASSYGQGLGELFF
TRBV6-4	once	TRBJ2-1	.	TGTGCCAGCAGTGAAGACTCGAGCTCCTACAATGAGCAGTTCTTC	CASSEDSSSYNEQFF
TRBV28	.	TRBJ1-2	.	TGTGCCAGCAGTTTCGAGATAGGCAGGGAGGCAGTTGGCTACACCTTC	CASSFEIGREAVGYTF
TRBV5-5	.	TRBJ1-2	TRBD1	TGTGCCAGCAGAGAGGGGGCTGGGCTCTATGGCTACACCTTC	CASREGAGLYGYTF
TRBV5-1	once	TRBJ2-1	TRBD2	TGCGCCAGCAGCTTGGCCCCGGAGCGGGGGCCCTACAATGAGCAGTTCTTC	CASSLAPERGPYNEQFF
TRBV27	.	TRBJ2-7	TRBD2	TGTGCCAGCAGTCCATATAGCGGGAGCTCCTACGAGCAGTACTTC	CASSPYSGSSYEQYF
TRBV7-2	few	TRBJ2-3	TRBD1	TGTGCCAGCAGCTTGTTAAGCGGGACAGGGCCCCCAGATACGCAGTATTTT	CASSLLSGTGPPDTQYF
TRBV6-5	.	TRBJ1-6	TRBD1	TGTGCCAGCAGTTCGACAGGGGTCTATAATTCACCCCTCCACTTT	CASSSTGVYNSPLHF
TRBV7-2	.	TRBJ2-7	TRBD1	TGTGCCAGCAGCTGGGGACAGGGACGCTCCTACGAGCAGTACTTC	CASSWGQGRSYEQYF
TRBV5-5	.	TRBJ1-3	.	TGTGCCAGCAGCTTAGCAGGGGTATCTGGAAACACCATATATTTT	CASSLAGVSGNTIYF